This TCR beta chain emerged from a study of cytomegalovirus exposure and HLA in healthy donors. General study results and limits: TCR association rates varied by HLA locus in a later analysis, with DRB1 highest and HLA-C lowest. An analysis that came later showed most CMV-associated TCR beta chains appearing HLA-restricted.

The PCR was carried out with 60 Vbeta primers and 13 Jbeta primers. The table came from immunoSEQ multiplex PCR; TCRdb's copy has only in-frame clones and leaves some out. The sample contains under 150,000 clones, 70% to 80% of which appear only once. Germline assignment: CDR1 SGHTA and CDR2 FQGNSA. V dropped 5 bases and J dropped 3 bases, with 14 bases sitting between them. The CDR3 is made up of 15 amino acids. Concerning this clone: Its target is unknown.

The sequenced material came from PBMCs. This receptor was taken from a woman in her forties or fifties in good health and CMV-seronegative. The V gene is TRBV7-2, the J gene TRBJ2-1; no clear D gene. As DNA, the CDR3 is TGTGCCAGCAGCACCGAGGCCTACCTCTACAATGAGCAGTTCTTC. This translates into CASSTEAYLYNEQFF.